Listed below are T cell receptor beta chains from one sample, sequenced in a study of cytomegalovirus exposure and HLA in healthy donors. The data were produced by immunoSEQ multiplex PCR, yet TCRdb's version contains in-frame clones alone and is incomplete. Among about 160,000 clones listed, around 90% were seen once. Sequenced input: PBMCs. These receptors were taken from a woman aged 30 to 39 in good health and CMV-seronegative. CDR3s include the opening cysteine and the closing phenylalanine or tryptophan. Fields, in order: V gene, clone size, D gene, J gene, CDR3 DNA, CDR3 protein. D genes are given only for firm matches. Not every row has a clone size; where given, it reads once, few, many or a size class.

TRBV6-1	few	NA	TRBJ1-1	TGTGCCAGCAGTGAACGGGAAGCTTTCTTT	CASSEREAFF
TRBV5-4	NA	TRBD2	TRBJ2-7	TGTGCCAGCAGAATAGCGGGACGCTACGAGCAGTACTTC	CASRIAGRYEQYF
TRBV29-1	NA	NA	TRBJ2-7	TGCAGCGTTGAAGCACCAGGATCGCCCTACGAGCAGTACTTC	CSVEAPGSPYEQYF
TRBV6-5	NA	TRBD1	TRBJ1-3	TGTGCCAGCATGCGAGACAGGGACCCTGGAAACACCATATATTTT	CASMRDRDPGNTIYF
TRBV6-5	NA	NA	TRBJ2-1	TGTGCCAGCAGTTACTCCGAGAACTCCTACAATGAGCAGTTCTTC	CASSYSENSYNEQFF
TRBV5-1	NA	NA	TRBJ2-7	TGCGCCAGCAGCCCTGGGGGGGCCTCGACCTACGAGCAGTACTTC	CASSPGGASTYEQYF
TRBV5-4	NA	NA	TRBJ1-2	TGTGCCAGCAGCTTGGGCGTACCGGGGGGCGGCTACACCTTC	CASSLGVPGGGYTF
TRBV7-2	NA	TRBD2	TRBJ2-5	TGTGCCAGCAGCTGGGGGGTCAGTAGCGGGAGAGAGTACTTC	CASSWGVSSGREYF
TRBV27	NA	NA	TRBJ1-1	TGTGCCAGCAGTCGGCAGGTAAGGGGAACTGAAGCTTTCTTT	CASSRQVRGTEAFF
TRBV7-2	NA	NA	TRBJ2-3	TGTGCCAGCAGCCAAAGGCGGTCAGATACGCAGTATTTT	CASSQRRSDTQYF
TRBV7-9	NA	NA	TRBJ1-5	TGTGCCAGCTCGGGGGGGGCGCCGAATCAGCCCCAGCATTTT	CASSGGAPNQPQHF
TRBV29-1	NA	NA	TRBJ2-1	TGCAGCGTTGACCCCGGTGTCCCGATTAACAATGAGCAGTTCTTC	CSVDPGVPINNEQFF
TRBV7-2	few	TRBD1	TRBJ1-1	TGTGCCAGCAGCCGTCGACAGGGCCACGAAGCTTTCTTT	CASSRRQGHEAFF
TRBV19	few	TRBD1	TRBJ1-2	TGTGCCAGTAGTATTGGCGTAGCAGGGGGCGACTATGGCTACACCTTC	CASSIGVAGGDYGYTF
TRBV7-6	once	NA	TRBJ2-7	TGTGCCAGCAGCTTAGAAGTGGGGCTCAACGAGCAGTACTTC	CASSLEVGLNEQYF
TRBV10-3	few	TRBD1	TRBJ2-3	TGTGCCATTCGACAGGGGGCTATGGATACGCAGTATTTT	CAIRQGAMDTQYF
TRBV28	NA	TRBD2	TRBJ2-3	TGTGCCAGCAGTTTGACTAGCGGGAACACAGATACGCAGTATTTT	CASSLTSGNTDTQYF
TRBV4-1	NA	TRBD1	TRBJ2-7	TGCGCCAGCAGCCAAGGGGCAGGACAGGGTTACGAGCAGTACTTC	CASSQGAGQGYEQYF
TRBV4-2	few	NA	TRBJ1-1	TGTGCCAGCAGCCTCCTAACGGGGGAGGACACTGAAGCTTTCTTT	CASSLLTGEDTEAFF
TRBV9	once	TRBD2	TRBJ2-5	TGTGCCAGCACCGCGGGCGGGGGGGCCGAGACCCAGTACTTC	CASTAGGGAETQYF
TRBV28	NA	NA	TRBJ1-5	TGTGCCAGCAGTTTTCCCAGGCCTAGCAATCAGCCCCAGCATTTT	CASSFPRPSNQPQHF
TRBV7-2	NA	NA	TRBJ1-2	TGTGCCAGCAGCTTAGAGGGGCAGGGTGAATACTATGGCTACACCTTC	CASSLEGQGEYYGYTF
TRBV14	few	NA	TRBJ2-7	TGTGCCAGCAGCCAATGGGCAACCAACGCCGCCGAGCAGTACTTC	CASSQWATNAAEQYF
TRBV29-1	NA	NA	TRBJ2-3	TGCAGCGTTGATAGCGGCACGTCAGGTACGCAGTATTTT	CSVDSGTSGTQYF
TRBV2	few	TRBD1	TRBJ1-1	TGTGCCAGCAGCGCGGGACAGTGGAACACTGAAGCTTTCTTT	CASSAGQWNTEAFF
TRBV4-2	NA	TRBD2	TRBJ2-3	TGTGCCAGCAGCCAAGATCCGGCGGGAGGCGTCGATACGCAGTATTTT	CASSQDPAGGVDTQYF
TRBV2	NA	TRBD1	TRBJ2-7	TGTGCCACGCAGGGGGCAGGTGTAGAGCAGTACTTC	CATQGAGVEQYF
TRBV9	NA	NA	TRBJ1-1	TGTGCCAGCAGCGTAGTGGGTGGGGGGACTGAAGCTTTCTTT	CASSVVGGGTEAFF
TRBV28	NA	TRBD1	TRBJ2-5	TGTGCCAGCAGTATTACCGGGACAGTCCAAGAGACCCAGTACTTC	CASSITGTVQETQYF
TRBV19	NA	TRBD2	TRBJ2-2	TGTGCCAGTACCGCAGTAGGGCTAGCGGGGGGACGAACCGGGGAGCTGTTTTTT	CASTAVGLAGGRTGELFF
TRBV18	NA	NA	TRBJ1-5	TGTGCCAGCTCACCCTCGGGCAATCAGCCCCAGCATTTT	CASSPSGNQPQHF
TRBV29-1	NA	TRBD1	TRBJ1-2	TGCAGCGTTGTGCAGGGGGCTTATGGCTACACCTTC	CSVVQGAYGYTF
TRBV5-1	NA	NA	TRBJ1-1	TGCGCCAGCAGACTGGGAGACACTGAAGCTTTCTTT	CASRLGDTEAFF
TRBV5-1	NA	NA	TRBJ1-1	TGCGCCAGCAGCTCGGGACTGTCGAACACTGAAGCCTTCTTT	CASSSGLSNTEAFF
TRBV5-4	NA	TRBD1	TRBJ1-4	TGTGCCAGCAGCCTCGGGGGACAGGGATGGACTAATGAAAAACTGTTTTTT	CASSLGGQGWTNEKLFF
TRBV19	NA	NA	TRBJ1-1	TGTGCCAGTAGTTTTCGACAGCAAATGAACACTGAAGCTTTCTTT	CASSFRQQMNTEAFF
TRBV28	NA	NA	TRBJ1-2	TGTGCCAGCAGTTCCGTTGGTCGGGGTTCCTATGGCTACACCTTC	CASSSVGRGSYGYTF
TRBV28	NA	TRBD1	TRBJ1-1	TGTGCCAGCAGTCCCCCAGGGGGCCGGGAAGCTTTCTTT	CASSPPGGREAFF
TRBV7-2	NA	TRBD2	TRBJ2-7	TGTGCCAGCAGCTCCTTGCCGCGGGGGGTTTTTGGCGAGCAGTACTTC	CASSSLPRGVFGEQYF
TRBV5-4	few	TRBD1	TRBJ1-4	TGTGCCAGCAGCTTGACAGGGGGCGGGGAAAAACTGTTTTTT	CASSLTGGGEKLFF
TRBV10-2	NA	TRBD1	TRBJ1-4	TGCGCCGCCAAGACCCAGGGGGGTTATGGTGAAAAACTGTTTTTT	CAAKTQGGYGEKLFF
TRBV5-1	NA	NA	TRBJ1-1	TGCGCCAGCAGCTCCACAGGGCCGCAGAACACTGAAGCTTTCTTT	CASSSTGPQNTEAFF
TRBV7-9	NA	TRBD1	TRBJ1-3	TGTGCCAGCAGCTCCGGGACAGAACTCTCTGGAAACACCATATATTTT	CASSSGTELSGNTIYF
TRBV7-2	NA	TRBD1	TRBJ1-6	TGTGCCAGCAGACAAGACAGGGCCCTTGGTAATTCACCCCTCCACTTT	CASRQDRALGNSPLHF
TRBV11-2	NA	TRBD1	TRBJ1-1	TGTGCCAGCAGCAAGGACAGGGGGAAGGCTGAAGCTTTCTTT	CASSKDRGKAEAFF
TRBV28	NA	TRBD2	TRBJ2-1	TGTGCCAGCATCGCGGGAGGGCCTGGTGAGCAGTTCTTC	CASIAGGPGEQFF
TRBV21-1	NA	NA	TRBJ1-6	TGTGCCAGCAGCAAAGGCAGAGGGACAGGGACATCACCCCTCCACTTT	CASSKGRGTGTSPLHF
TRBV6-6	NA	TRBD1	TRBJ1-1	TGTGCCAGCAGTTACCGAGACAGGGGTGAAGCTTTCTTT	CASSYRDRGEAFF
TRBV2	NA	NA	TRBJ2-5	TGTGCCAGCACCGAAGGGGGGGCGGGGGCCCAAGAGACCCAGTACTTC	CASTEGGAGAQETQYF